The sequence of this T cell receptor (beta chain) was determined in a study of blood T cell repertoires in COVID-19. Across the study: Samples of COVID-19 (acute and convalescent) were obtained from the United States, Italy and Spain.

Seattle researchers signed up patients amid active infection and tracked them longitudinally. V gave up 5 bases and J gave up 4 bases; unmatched junction bases: 9. CDR3 length: 15 amino acids. The V gene's germline CDR1 is MNHEY and CDR2 SMNVEV (reference sequence). TCRdb's table, derived via immunoSEQ multiplex PCR, lists solely in-frame clones and lacks some. This sample has about 390,000 clones, with approximately 87% found just once. What was sequenced was peripheral blood. V is TRBV27 and J is TRBJ2-7, with TRBD1 matching over 9 bases. The receptor comes from a woman between 55 and 75 years old with COVID-19, enrolled during active disease. This CDR3 reads CASSPRTGAKYEQYF. The DNA for the CDR3 is TGTGCCAGCAGTCCCCGGACAGGGGCAAAGTACGAGCAGTACTTC.